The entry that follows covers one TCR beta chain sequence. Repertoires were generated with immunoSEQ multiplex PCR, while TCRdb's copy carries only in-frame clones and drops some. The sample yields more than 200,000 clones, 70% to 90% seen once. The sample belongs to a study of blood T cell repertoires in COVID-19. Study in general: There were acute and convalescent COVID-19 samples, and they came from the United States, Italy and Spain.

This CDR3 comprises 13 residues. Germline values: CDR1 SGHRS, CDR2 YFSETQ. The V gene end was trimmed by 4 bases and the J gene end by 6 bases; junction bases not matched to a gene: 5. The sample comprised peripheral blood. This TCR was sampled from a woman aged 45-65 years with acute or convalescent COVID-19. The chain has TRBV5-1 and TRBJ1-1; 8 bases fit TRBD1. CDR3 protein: CASSGGQGAEAFF. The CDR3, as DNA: TGCGCCAGCAGCGGAGGACAGGGAGCTGAAGCTTTCTTT.